This entry concerns a single T cell receptor beta chain. This sample is drawn from a study of technical replicates of blood from a handful of donors. In germline, CDR1 is SGHTA, CDR2 FQGNSA. V lost 3 bases and J lost 1, with 5 bases in between. This CDR3 contains 13 residues. Using immunoSEQ multiplex PCR, the repertoire was profiled, and TCRdb retains in-frame clones only, with some absent. This sample has approximately 12,000 clones, with 92% found just once. Material for sequencing was PBMCs. This receptor was taken from a human donor in good health. J is TRBJ2-3 and V is TRBV7-2; D remains ambiguous. The CDR3 DNA sequence: TGTGCCAGCAGCTTTCCCGGCACAGATACGCAGTATTTT. Its protein is CASSFPGTDTQYF. Using reference TRBV7-2 and TRBJ2-3 for the parts outside the CDR3, the full variable domain is GAGVSQSPSNKVTEKGKDVELRCDPISGHTALYWYRQSLGQGLEFLIYFQGNSAPDKSGLPSDRFSAERTGGSVSTLTIQRTQQEDSAVYLCASSFPGTDTQYFGPGTRLTVL.